A single sample is the source of the 3 T cell receptor beta chains below, sequenced in a study of T-cell memory formation after mild COVID-19. Each CDR3 protein is one row after TCRdb ran MiXCR on the 5' RACE reads. The sample lists about 430,000 distinct CDR3 sequences, less than 25% occurring once. Sequenced: PBMCs or a T cell subset sorted from them (not recorded which). The receptors stem from an adult woman who had mild COVID-19 (a few samples of this study predate the infection). Cell type and time point are not known.

This clonotype has a handful of counts. This chain links TRBV14 with TRBJ1-4; no reliable D call. The CDR3 consists of 20 residues. The germline CDR1 and CDR2 sequences are SGHDN and FVKESK. The V end was cut by 0 bases, the J end by 3 bases, with 23 bases between. CDR3 sequence: CASSQDRKRANVRSNEKLFF. CDR3 coding DNA: TGTGCCAGCAGCCAAGATCGGAAACGGGCCAATGTGAGGTCTAATGAAAAACTGTTTTTT.

This chain uses TRBV5-1 with TRBJ1-1; D remains ambiguous. This CDR3 is 15 amino acids long. Trimming pared 6 bases from V and 1 base from J, leaving 16 bases between. CDR1 SGHRS and CDR2 YFSETQ come from the germline V gene. CDR3 DNA sequence: TGCGCCAGCATAATCGGGTACGGCCAGAACACTGAAGCTTTCTTT. Translated: CASIIGYGQNTEAFF.

There are a few counts of this clonotype. The rearrangement uses TRBV7-2 and TRBJ1-5; D is unresolved. Trimming shortened V by 1 base and J by 0 bases, and 7 bases separated the two germline ends. Germline CDR1 reads SGHTA; CDR2 reads FQGNSA. This CDR3 has 15 residues. Here the CDR3 reads CASSLDATSNQPQHF. CDR3 DNA sequence: TGTGCCAGCAGCTTAGACGCCACTAGCAATCAGCCCCAGCATTTT.